This T cell receptor beta chain was captured by sequencing in a study of blood T cell repertoires in COVID-19. About the research overall: Sites in the United States, Italy and Spain provided acute and convalescent COVID-19 samples.

Authors' data handling: From reference gene primer amplification, estimates of nucleated cell counts were derived. The table came from immunoSEQ multiplex PCR; TCRdb's copy has only in-frame clones and leaves some out. That table is the source of V, J and clone size, and D and trimming were worked out from the DNA. This repertoire shows some 350,000 clones, around 88% found once; its top ten account for 3%. This clone was detected only a few times. V shed 4 bases and J shed 3 bases, with 10 bases lying between them. The CDR3 is 13 amino acids. CDR1 and CDR2 from the germline V gene are SEHNR and FQNEAQ (reference sequence).

Sequenced: peripheral blood. The clonotype originates from a man aged 25 to 45 with active or convalescent COVID-19. The chain carries TRBV7-9 and TRBJ2-7; the D gene is possibly TRBD2 (6 bases). CDR3 sequence: CASSSPTSYEQYF. CDR3 sequence (DNA): TGTGCCAGCAGCTCGCCGACTAGCTACGAGCAGTACTTC. Full variable domain (rest looked up from reference TRBV7-9 and TRBJ2-7): DTGVSQNPRHKITKRGQNVTFRCDPISEHNRLYWYRQTLGQGPEFLTYFQNEAQLEKSRLLSDRFSAERPKGSFSTLEIQRTEQGDSAMYLCASSSPTSYEQYFGPGTRLTVT.